The entry below gives a single T cell receptor beta chain sequence along with its context. Its antigen is unknown. This entry comes from a study of cytomegalovirus exposure and HLA in healthy donors. PCR used 60 Vbeta primers and 13 Jbeta primers. Authors' methods: Unique TCR beta chains numbered about 72 million in a later analysis, with about 11 million shared. This table comes from immunoSEQ multiplex PCR, and its TCRdb copy is limited to in-frame clones, with some not included. The V and J calls and the clone size are those of that table, but D and trimming were determined from the DNA. This sample lists 130,000 to 150,000 clones; its ten largest clones have 0.75% to 1%. V shed 4 bases and J 2 bases; nucleotides not matched to a gene: 2. CDR1 SGHRS and CDR2 YFSETQ come from the germline V gene. CDR3 size: 14 residues. Study results and caveats: Both high specificity and high sensitivity reportedly marked the classifier's diagnosis of cytomegalovirus status. Later analysis indicated greater clonal expansion among HLA-associated TCR beta chains than among equally common other chains. V- and J-gene trimming in TCR beta was tied to a missense DCLRE1C variant by an analysis performed later.

This TCR derives from a male donor in good health and CMV-seronegative. The source material was PBMCs. This chain joins TRBV5-1 and TRBJ1-3; 8 nucleotides line up with TRBD1. CDR3 in DNA: TGCGCCAGCAGCCAACAGGGGGCTGGAAACACCATATATTTT. Encoded protein: CASSQQGAGNTIYF.